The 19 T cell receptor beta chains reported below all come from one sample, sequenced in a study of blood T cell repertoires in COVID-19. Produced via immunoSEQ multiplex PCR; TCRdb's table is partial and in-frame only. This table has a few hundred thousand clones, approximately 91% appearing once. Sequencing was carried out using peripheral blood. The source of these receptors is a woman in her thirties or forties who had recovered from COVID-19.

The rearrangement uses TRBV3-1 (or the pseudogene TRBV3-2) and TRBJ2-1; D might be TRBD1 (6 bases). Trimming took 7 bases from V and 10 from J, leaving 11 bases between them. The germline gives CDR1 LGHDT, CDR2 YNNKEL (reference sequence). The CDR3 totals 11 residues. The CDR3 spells CASTEGGEQFF. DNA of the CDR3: TGTGCCAGCACGGAAGGGGGAGAGCAGTTCTTC.

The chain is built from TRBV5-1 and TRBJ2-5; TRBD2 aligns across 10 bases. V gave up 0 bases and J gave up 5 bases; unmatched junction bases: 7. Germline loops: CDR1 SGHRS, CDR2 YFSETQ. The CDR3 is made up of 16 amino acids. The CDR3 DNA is TGCGCCAGCAGCTTGGTGGGTCTAGCGGGAGCGGAGACCCAGTACTTC. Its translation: CASSLVGLAGAETQYF. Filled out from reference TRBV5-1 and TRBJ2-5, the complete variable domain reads KAGVTQTPRYLIKTRGQQVTLSCSPISGHRSVSWYQQTPGQGLQFLFEYFSETQRNKGNFPGRFSGRQFSNSRSEMNVSTLELGDSALYLCASSLVGLAGAETQYFGPGTRLLVL.

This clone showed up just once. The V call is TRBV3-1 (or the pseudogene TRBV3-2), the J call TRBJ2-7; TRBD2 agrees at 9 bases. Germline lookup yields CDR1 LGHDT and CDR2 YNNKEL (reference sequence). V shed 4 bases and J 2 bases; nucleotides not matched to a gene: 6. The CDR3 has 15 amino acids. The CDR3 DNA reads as TGTGCCAGCAGCCCCGCGGTAGCGGGGGCCTACGAGCAGTACTTC. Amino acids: CASSPAVAGAYEQYF.

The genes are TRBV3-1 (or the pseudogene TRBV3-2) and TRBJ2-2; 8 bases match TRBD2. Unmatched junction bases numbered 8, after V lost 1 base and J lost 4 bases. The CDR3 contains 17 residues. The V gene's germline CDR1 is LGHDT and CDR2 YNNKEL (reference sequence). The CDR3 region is CASSQGGVAGGTGELFF. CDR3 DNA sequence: TGTGCCAGCAGCCAAGGTGGCGTGGCGGGAGGCACCGGGGAGCTGTTTTTT.

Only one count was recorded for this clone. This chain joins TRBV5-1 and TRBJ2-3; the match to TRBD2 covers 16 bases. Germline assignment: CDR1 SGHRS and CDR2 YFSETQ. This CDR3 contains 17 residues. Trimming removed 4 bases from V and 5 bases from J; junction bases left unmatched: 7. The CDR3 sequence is CASSRGLAGGAGDTQYF. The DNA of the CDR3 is TGCGCCAGCAGCCGGGGACTAGCGGGAGGGGCTGGAGATACGCAGTATTTT.

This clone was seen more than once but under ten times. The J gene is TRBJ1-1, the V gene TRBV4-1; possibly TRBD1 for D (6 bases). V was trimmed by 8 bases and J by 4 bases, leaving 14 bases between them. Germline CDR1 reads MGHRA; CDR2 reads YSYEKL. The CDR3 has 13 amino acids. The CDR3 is CASAGTTSTEAFF. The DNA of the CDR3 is TGCGCCAGCGCCGGGACAACGAGCACTGAAGCTTTCTTT.

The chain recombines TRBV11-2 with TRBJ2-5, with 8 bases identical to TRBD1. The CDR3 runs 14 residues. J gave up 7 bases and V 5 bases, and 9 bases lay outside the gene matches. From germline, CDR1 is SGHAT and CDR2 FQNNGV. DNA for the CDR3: TGTGCCAGCAGCGAGACAGGGGACTTCGCGACCCAGTACTTC. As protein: CASSETGDFATQYF. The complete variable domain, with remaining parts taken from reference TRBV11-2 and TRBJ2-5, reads EAGVAQSPRYKIIEKRQSVAFWCNPISGHATLYWYQQILGQGPKLLIQFQNNGVVDDSQLPKDRFSAERLKGVDSTLKIQPAKLEDSAVYLCASSETGDFATQYFGPGTRLLVL.

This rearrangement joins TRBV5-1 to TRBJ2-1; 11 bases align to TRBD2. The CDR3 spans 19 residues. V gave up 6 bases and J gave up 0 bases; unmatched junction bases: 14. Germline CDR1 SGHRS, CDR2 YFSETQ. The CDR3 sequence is CASKPSGTSGFSSYNEQFF. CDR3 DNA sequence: TGCGCCAGCAAACCATCCGGGACTAGCGGTTTTAGCTCCTACAATGAGCAGTTCTTC.

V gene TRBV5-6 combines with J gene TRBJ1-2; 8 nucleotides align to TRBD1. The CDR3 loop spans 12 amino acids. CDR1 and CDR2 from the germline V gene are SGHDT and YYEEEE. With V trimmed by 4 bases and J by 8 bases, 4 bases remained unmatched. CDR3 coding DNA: TGTGCCAGCAGCACTACAGGGGGAGGCTACACCTTC. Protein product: CASSTTGGGYTF.

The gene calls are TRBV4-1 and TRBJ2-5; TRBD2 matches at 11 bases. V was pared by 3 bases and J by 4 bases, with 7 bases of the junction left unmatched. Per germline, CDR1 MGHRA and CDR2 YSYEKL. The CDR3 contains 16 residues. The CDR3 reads CASSQGLAEWSETQYF. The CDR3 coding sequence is TGCGCCAGCAGCCAGGGACTAGCGGAGTGGTCAGAGACCCAGTACTTC.

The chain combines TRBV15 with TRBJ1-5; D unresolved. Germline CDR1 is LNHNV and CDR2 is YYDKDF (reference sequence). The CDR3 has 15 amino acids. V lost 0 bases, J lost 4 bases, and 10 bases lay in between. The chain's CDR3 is CATSRDLCGNQPQHF. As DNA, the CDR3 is TGTGCCACCAGCAGAGATCTGTGCGGAAATCAGCCCCAGCATTTT.

In DNA, the CDR3 is TGTGCCAGCAGCCCTTCGGGGACAGGGCCTAATGAAAAACTGTTTTTT. Its protein is CASSPSGTGPNEKLFF. The chain recombines TRBV27 with TRBJ1-4, with TRBD1 identical over 9 bases. CDR1 and CDR2 (germline): MNHEY, SMNVEV (reference sequence). The CDR3 has 16 amino acids. After removal of 6 bases from V and 3 bases from J, the junction contained 8 bases not matched to a gene.

The DNA of the CDR3 is TGTGCCTGGACCCCACTGGGGGGGCGGGGCACTGAAGCTTTCTTT. It encodes CAWTPLGGRGTEAFF. The chain combines TRBV30 with TRBJ1-1; a weak D match, TRBD1 (6 bases). The germline V gene has CDR1 GTSNPN and CDR2 SVGIG (reference sequence). The CDR3 runs to 15 residues. Trimming pared 4 bases from V and 4 bases from J, leaving 19 bases between.

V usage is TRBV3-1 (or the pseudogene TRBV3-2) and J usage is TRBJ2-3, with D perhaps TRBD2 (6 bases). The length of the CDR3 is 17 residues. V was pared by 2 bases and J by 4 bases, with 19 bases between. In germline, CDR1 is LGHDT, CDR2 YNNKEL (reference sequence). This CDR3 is CASSQPLGGGSADTQYF. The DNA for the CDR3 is TGTGCCAGCAGCCAACCCCTAGGCGGAGGGAGCGCAGATACGCAGTATTTT.

The CDR3 DNA reads as TGTGCCAGCAGAGCAGCGGGAGGTACAGATACGCAGTATTTT. Translated, it gives CASRAAGGTDTQYF. The rearrangement links TRBV9 to TRBJ2-3, with 9 positions matching TRBD2. The junction had 4 bases not matched to a gene; V was cut back by 5 bases and J by 3 bases. Germline V gives CDR1 SGDLS, CDR2 YYNGEE. There are 14 residues in the CDR3.

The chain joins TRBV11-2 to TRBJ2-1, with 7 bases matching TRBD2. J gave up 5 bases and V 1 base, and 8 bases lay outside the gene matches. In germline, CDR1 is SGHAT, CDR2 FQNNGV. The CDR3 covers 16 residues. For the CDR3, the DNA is TGTGCCAGCAGCTTAGGGGGCGGGAGTCGCCACAATGAGCAGTTCTTC. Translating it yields CASSLGGGSRHNEQFF.

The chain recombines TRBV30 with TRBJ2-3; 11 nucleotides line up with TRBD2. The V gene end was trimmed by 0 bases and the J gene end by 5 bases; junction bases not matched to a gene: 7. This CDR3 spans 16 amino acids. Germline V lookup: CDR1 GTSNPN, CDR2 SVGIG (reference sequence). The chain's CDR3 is CAWSVGTSGSLDTQYF. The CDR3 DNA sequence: TGTGCCTGGAGTGTAGGTACTAGCGGGAGTTTAGATACGCAGTATTTT. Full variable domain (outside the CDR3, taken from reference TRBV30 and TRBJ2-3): SQTIHQWPATLVQPVGSPLSLECTVEGTSNPNLYWYRQAAGRGLQLLFYSVGIGQISSEVPQNLSASRPQDRQFILSSKKLLLSDSGFYLCAWSVGTSGSLDTQYFGPGTRLTVL.

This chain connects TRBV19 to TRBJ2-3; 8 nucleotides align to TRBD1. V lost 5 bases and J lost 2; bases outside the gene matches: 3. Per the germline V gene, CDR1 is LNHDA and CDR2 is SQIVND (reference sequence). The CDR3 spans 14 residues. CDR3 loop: CASSRTGTTDTQYF. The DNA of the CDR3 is TGTGCCAGTAGTCGGACAGGGACCACAGATACGCAGTATTTT.

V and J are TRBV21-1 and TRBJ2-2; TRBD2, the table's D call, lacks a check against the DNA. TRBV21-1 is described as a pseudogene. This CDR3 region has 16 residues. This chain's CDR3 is CASSKGGVINTGELFF. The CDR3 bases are TGTGCCAGCAGCAAAGGCGGGGTAATCAACACCGGGGAGCTGTTTTTT.